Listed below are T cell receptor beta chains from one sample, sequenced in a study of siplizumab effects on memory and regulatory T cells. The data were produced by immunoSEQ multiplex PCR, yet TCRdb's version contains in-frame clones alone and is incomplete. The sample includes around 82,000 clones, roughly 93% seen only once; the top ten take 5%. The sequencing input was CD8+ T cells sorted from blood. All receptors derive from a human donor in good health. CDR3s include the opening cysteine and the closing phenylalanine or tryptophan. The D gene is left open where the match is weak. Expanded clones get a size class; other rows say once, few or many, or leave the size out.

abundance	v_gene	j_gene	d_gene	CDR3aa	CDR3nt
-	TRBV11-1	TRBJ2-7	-	CASSLGGGSSYEQYF	TGTGCCAGCAGCTTGGGAGGAGGGAGCTCCTACGAGCAGTACTTC
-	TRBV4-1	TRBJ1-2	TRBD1	CASSQEPGQGNGYTF	TGCGCCAGCAGCCAAGAACCGGGACAGGGAAATGGCTACACCTTC
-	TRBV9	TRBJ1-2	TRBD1	CASSEPPGQIDYGYTF	TGTGCCAGCAGCGAACCCCCGGGACAGATTGACTATGGCTACACCTTC
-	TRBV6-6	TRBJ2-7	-	CASLDLRYEQYF	TGTGCCAGCCTCGATCTGCGCTACGAGCAGTACTTC
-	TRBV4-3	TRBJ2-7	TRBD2	CASSHGLAGNYEQYF	TGCGCCAGCAGCCACGGACTAGCGGGGAACTACGAGCAGTACTTC
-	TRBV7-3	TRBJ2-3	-	CASSSQQLDTQYF	TGTGCCAGCAGCTCACAGCAGCTGGATACGCAGTATTTT
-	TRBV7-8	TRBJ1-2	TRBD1	CASSLEGQGPNYGYTF	TGTGCCAGCAGCTTAGAGGGACAGGGCCCTAACTATGGCTACACCTTC
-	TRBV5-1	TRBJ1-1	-	CASSPASDTEAFF	TGCGCCAGCAGCCCTGCGAGTGACACTGAAGCTTTCTTT
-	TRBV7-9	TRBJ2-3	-	CASRSDPTPRDTQYF	TGTGCCAGCAGATCGGACCCGACGCCAAGAGATACGCAGTATTTT
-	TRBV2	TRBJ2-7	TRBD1	CASRTGQGDYEQYF	TGTGCCAGCAGAACGGGACAGGGGGACTACGAGCAGTACTTC
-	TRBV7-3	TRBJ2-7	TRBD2	CASSPAGAGDEQYF	TGTGCCAGCAGCCCAGCGGGGGCCGGGGACGAGCAGTACTTC
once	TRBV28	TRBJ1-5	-	CASSPDGLLNQPQHF	TGTGCCAGCAGTCCGGACGGCCTGCTCAATCAGCCCCAGCATTTT
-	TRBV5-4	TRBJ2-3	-	CASSFKGTDTQYF	TGTGCCAGCAGCTTTAAGGGGACAGATACGCAGTATTTT
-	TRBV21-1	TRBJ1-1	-	CASSKALGGQGAANTEAFF	TGTGCCAGCAGCAAAGCGCTGGGAGGACAGGGGGCGGCGAACACTGAAGCTTTCTTT
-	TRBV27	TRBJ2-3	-	CASTNLGADTQYF	TGTGCCAGCACTAATTTGGGGGCGGATACGCAGTATTTT
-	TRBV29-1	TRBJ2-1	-	CSVEKDGSAYNEQFF	TGCAGCGTGGAAAAGGACGGTTCGGCCTACAATGAGCAGTTCTTC
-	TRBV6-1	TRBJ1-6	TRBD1	CASSDPGQVVFNSPLHF	TGTGCCAGCAGTGATCCAGGACAGGTCGTTTTTAATTCACCCCTCCACTTT
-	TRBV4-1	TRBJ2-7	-	CASSQQTGRLYEQYF	TGCGCCAGCAGCCAACAGACGGGCAGACTTTACGAGCAGTACTTC
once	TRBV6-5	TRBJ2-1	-	CASRDMGAPSEQFF	TGTGCCAGCAGAGATATGGGGGCCCCCAGTGAGCAGTTCTTC
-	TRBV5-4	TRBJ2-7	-	CASSKQAEQYF	TGTGCCAGCAGCAAACAGGCCGAGCAGTACTTC
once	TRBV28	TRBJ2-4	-	CATEEPYSDIQYF	TGTGCCACCGAAGAGCCGTATAGCGACATTCAGTACTTC
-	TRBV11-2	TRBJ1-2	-	CASRTGPEGGYGYTF	TGTGCCAGCCGAACGGGCCCAGAGGGCGGCTATGGCTACACCTTC
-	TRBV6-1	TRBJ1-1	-	CASSEKENTEAFF	TGTGCCAGCAGTGAAAAAGAGAACACTGAAGCTTTCTTT
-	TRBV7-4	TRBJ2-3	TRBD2	CASSLASGDSTDTQYF	TGTGCCAGCAGCTTAGCTAGCGGGGACAGCACAGATACGCAGTATTTT
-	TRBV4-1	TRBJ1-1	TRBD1	CASSQDQGANTEAFF	TGCGCCAGCAGCCAAGATCAGGGGGCCAACACTGAAGCTTTCTTT
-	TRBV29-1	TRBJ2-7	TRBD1	CSVVGQGRSNEQYF	TGCAGCGTTGTGGGACAGGGGAGATCTAACGAGCAGTACTTC
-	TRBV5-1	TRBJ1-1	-	CASSLDGIMNTEAFF	TGCGCCAGCAGCTTGGATGGCATTATGAACACTGAAGCTTTCTTT
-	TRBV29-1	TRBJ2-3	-	CSVTHPMGFRTDTQYF	TGCAGCGTTACCCACCCTATGGGCTTCCGGACAGATACGCAGTATTTT
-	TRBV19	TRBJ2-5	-	CASTSTDREETQYF	TGTGCCAGTACCTCCACCGACCGCGAAGAGACCCAGTACTTC